This T cell receptor beta chain was obtained from a study of shared clonotypes between healthy human individuals. Generated by immunoSEQ multiplex PCR, the TCRdb table keeps only in-frame clones and is missing some. Among roughly 2.4 million clones listed, almost 96% were seen once. CDR3 size: 15 residues. J was trimmed by 8 bases and V by 2 bases; bases with no gene match: 8. Germline-derived CDR1 and CDR2 are LGHNA and YSLEER. The sequenced material came from naive CD4+ T cells sorted from blood. Regarding subset: CD45RA+ positively selected. The receptor was derived from a man aged 18 to 29 in good health. The chain couples TRBV4-3 to TRBJ2-1, with 8 bases that match TRBD2. CDR3 in amino acids: CASSQTGLGSHEQFF. The CDR3 DNA is TGCGCCAGCAGCCAAACGGGACTAGGGAGCCATGAGCAGTTCTTC.